This passage covers 27 T cell receptor beta chains from one sample sequenced in a study of T cell clonality in common variable immunodeficiency. Assay: immunoSEQ multiplex PCR; the TCRdb copy retains only in-frame clones and omits some. This sample carries about 37,000 clones, none of them present only once. The sample consisted of peripheral blood mononuclear cells. These receptors all stem from a person aged 18-70 years in good health.

This clone came up many times. Read coverage stops 3 residues before the CDR3 terminus; the germline J gene supplies the remainder. This sequence joins TRBV10-3 and TRBJ2-7, with D possibly being TRBD2 (6 bases). V lost 4 bases, J lost 1 base, and 8 bases lay in between. The CDR3 covers 13 residues. Germline CDR1 is ENHRY and CDR2 is SYGVKD. The CDR3 bases that were read are TGTGCCATCAGTGGCGGGGAATCCTACGAG. Residues: CAISGGESYE. The complete CDR3 sequence is CAISGGESYEQYF.

This clone has at least ten counts. The read falls 3 residues short of the CDR3 end, and the missing part is taken from the germline J gene. The chain combines TRBV19 with TRBJ1-2; 7 nucleotides match TRBD1. Trimming took 7 bases from V and 6 from J; bases not matched to a gene: 11. Per the germline V gene, CDR1 is LNHDA and CDR2 is SQIVND (reference sequence). The CDR3 extends over 14 amino acids. The CDR3 sequence: CASKSLGGSDGYTF. The sequenced CDR3 bases are TGTGCCAGTAAATCGTTAGGGGGCAGCGATGGC.

This clone was detected ten times or more. The sequenced fragment ends 3 residues before the CDR3 boundary, so the rest is inferred from the germline J gene. This chain joins TRBV4-2 and TRBJ2-3, with 10 bases that match TRBD2. The germline V gene has CDR1 LGHNA and CDR2 YNFKEQ. After removal of 4 bases from V and 0 bases from J, the junction contained 4 bases not matched to a gene. The CDR3 sequence is 16 residues long. The CDR3 loop reads CASSPTSGSSTDTQYF. CDR3 bases read: TGTGCCAGCAGCCCGACTAGCGGGTCTAGCACAGATACG.

This clone was recorded at least ten times. The read is 3 residues too short to cover the CDR3 end, so that end is filled in from the germline J gene. This chain uses TRBV5-1 with TRBJ2-2, with a tentative D call TRBD2 (6 bases). Trimming removed 4 bases at V and 5 bases at J, with 12 bases between. The germline gives CDR1 SGHRS, CDR2 YFSETQ. CDR3 length: 14 amino acids. The CDR3 sequence: CASSRGLTTGELFF. CDR3 DNA, as far as it was read: TGCGCCAGCAGCCGCGGACTAACGACCGGGGAG.

This clone was seen at least ten times. Sequencing ends 3 residues short of the CDR3 end; the germline J gene provides the rest. V and J are TRBV2 and TRBJ1-1; 10 nucleotides line up with TRBD1. The germline CDR1 and CDR2 sequences are SNHLY and FYNNEI. Unmatched junction bases numbered 4, after V lost 5 bases and J lost 1 base. The CDR3 consists of 15 residues. This CDR3 is CASSSRTGGNTEAFF. Partial CDR3 DNA: TGTGCCAGCAGTAGCAGGACAGGGGGGAACACTGAA.

At least ten counts were recorded for this clone. This chain's CDR3 is CSARTLSGSSYNEQFF. The sequenced CDR3 bases are TGCAGTGCTAGAACCCTTAGCGGGAGCTCCTACAATGAG. The gene calls are TRBV20-1 and TRBJ2-1; 9 bases align to TRBD2. The CDR3 is cut off 3 residues early in the read; its end comes from the germline J gene. The CDR3 is 16 amino acids. Germline trimming cut 2 bases from V and 0 bases from J; bases unmatched to any gene: 5. Looked up from germline, CDR1 is DFQATT and CDR2 is SNEGSKA (reference sequence).

This clone was observed many times. The read finishes 3 residues shy of the CDR3 end, and the germline J gene is used to complete it. The V call is TRBV4-2, the J call TRBJ2-1; 10 nucleotides agree with TRBD2. The CDR3 sequence is 15 residues long. The V segment lost 1 base and the J segment 3 bases; nucleotides outside the gene matches: 0. CDR1 LGHNA and CDR2 YNFKEQ come from the germline V gene. The DNA read from the CDR3 is TGTGCCAGCAGCCAAGGACTAGCGGGCTACAATGAG. Translating gives CASSQGLAGYNE. The whole CDR3 is CASSQGLAGYNEQFF.

This clone was found many times. The read terminates 3 residues before the CDR3 end, so the remaining end is supplied by the germline J gene. The chain couples TRBV20-1 to TRBJ1-5, with a possible D match to TRBD1 (5 bases). Germline loops: CDR1 DFQATT, CDR2 SNEGSKA (reference sequence). V dropped 3 bases and J dropped 9 bases, with 15 bases sitting between them. The CDR3 consists of 13 residues. The CDR3 bases that were read are TGCAGTGCTAGTTTAGGGGCGGGGGTGCCC. It yields the protein CSASLGAGVP. The full CDR3 reads CSASLGAGVPQHF.

This clone was recorded many times. The read gets to within 3 residues of the CDR3 end, and the germline J gene fills in the rest. The V gene is TRBV7-8, the J gene TRBJ2-7; no clear D gene. CDR1 is SGHVS and CDR2 is FQNEAQ in the germline V gene. V lost 1 base to trimming and J lost 3 bases, with 7 bases between them. The CDR3 runs to 13 residues. The CDR3 DNA, read in part, is TGTGCCAGCAGCTTAGATCAGGACTACGAG. Encoded protein: CASSLDQDYE. The CDR3 as a whole reads CASSLDQDYEQYF. Complete variable domain (other parts from reference TRBV7-8 and TRBJ2-7): GAGVSQSPRYKVAKRGQDVALRCDPISGHVSLFWYQQALGQGPEFLTYFQNEAQLDKSGLPSDRFFAERPEGSVSTLKIQRTQQEDSAVYLCASSLDQDYEQYFGPGTRLTVT.

This clone came up many times. The DNA ends 3 residues before the CDR3 does, and the rest of the CDR3 is filled in from the germline J gene. The chain has TRBV20-1 and TRBJ2-5; 13 bases map to TRBD2. Germline CDR1 DFQATT, CDR2 SNEGSKA (reference sequence). Trimming removed 1 base from V and 3 bases from J; junction bases left unmatched: 2. This CDR3 contains 15 residues. The CDR3 protein is CSARGTSGSKETQYF. Partial CDR3 DNA: TGCAGTGCTAGAGGGACTAGCGGGAGCAAAGAGACC.

Many counts were recorded for this clone. The read terminates 3 residues ahead of where the CDR3 ends, so the germline J gene completes it. The rearrangement joins TRBV6-1 to TRBJ1-1; TRBD1 might be the D (5 bases). Germline loops: CDR1 MNHNS, CDR2 SASEGT. The CDR3 is made up of 15 amino acids. V was clipped by 1 base and J by 7 bases, with 16 bases between them. CDR3 sequence: CASSEVGGEGSEAFF. CDR3 bases read: TGTGCCAGCAGTGAAGTGGGGGGAGAGGGGAGTGAA.

This clone was observed many times. The read ends 3 residues early relative to the CDR3; the germline J gene fills the gap. The chain uses TRBV12-3 or TRBV12-4 and TRBJ2-6; D uncertain. V was cut by 3 bases and J by 1 base, with 7 bases left in between. The CDR3 runs to 15 residues. CDR3 bases read: TGTGCCAGCAGTTTGTCCGTTTCTGGGGCCAACGTC. Translating gives CASSLSVSGANV. The full-length CDR3 reads as CASSLSVSGANVLTF.

This clone has ten or more counts. The CDR3 extends 3 residues past the end of the read, so its final part is completed from the germline J gene. The genes are TRBV4-1 and TRBJ2-3, with TRBD2 matching 7 bases. CDR1 is MGHRA and CDR2 is YSYEKL in the germline V gene. V lost 4 bases to trimming and J lost 2 bases; unmatched junction nucleotides: 9. The CDR3 totals 16 residues. CDR3 in amino acids: CASSRPFLADTDTQYF. The sequenced part of the CDR3 DNA is TGCGCCAGCAGCCGACCTTTCCTAGCGGACACAGATACG.

This clone was detected many times. With the read ending 3 residues before the CDR3 end, the germline J gene is used to fill in that end. This chain links TRBV4-2 with TRBJ2-3; D is perhaps TRBD1 (6 bases). CDR3 length: 15 amino acids. Germline lookup yields CDR1 LGHNA and CDR2 YNFKEQ. The V and J ends lost 5 bases and 2 bases respectively, with 14 bases between them. The CDR3 reads CASSIGTKYTDTQYF. CDR3 DNA (partial): TGTGCCAGCAGCATAGGGACAAAGTACACAGATACG.

This clone was found many times. The read halts 3 residues ahead of the CDR3 end, with the missing end drawn from the germline J gene. This chain links TRBV20-1 with TRBJ2-3, with D unclear. Trimming left V 2 bases short and J 2 bases short, with 8 bases between. Germline V CDR1 and CDR2: DFQATT, SNEGSKA (reference sequence). The length of the CDR3 is 13 residues. CDR3 DNA (partial): TGCAGTGCTAGAAGACTTCCCACAGATACG. Translating gives CSARRLPTDT. The complete CDR3 sequence is CSARRLPTDTQYF.

This clone was counted only a few times. A read error may account for a junction end that differs from germline. The read comes to an end 3 residues before the CDR3 does, leaving the germline J gene to fill in the end. The chain recombines TRBV7-8 with TRBJ1-3, with a weak D call TRBD1 (5 bases). Per the germline V gene, CDR1 is SGHVS and CDR2 is FQNEAQ. The CDR3 runs 13 residues. The CDR3 sequence is CASSKAQGSTIYF. Partial CDR3 DNA: TGTGCCAGCAGCAAAGCCCAGGGAAGCACC.

This clone came up a few times. The read ends 3 residues early relative to the CDR3; the germline J gene fills the gap. The gene calls are TRBV2 and TRBJ2-1; 8 nucleotides align to TRBD2. Germline V lookup: CDR1 SNHLY, CDR2 FYNNEI. Trimming removed 7 bases from V and 6 bases from J; junction bases left unmatched: 8. The CDR3 totals 14 residues. The DNA read from the CDR3 is TGTGCCAGCAATTCCGGGAGGGGTGGCAATGAG. Its protein product is CASNSGRGGNE. In full, the CDR3 reads CASNSGRGGNEQFF.

Many counts were recorded for this clone. The missing CDR3 end, 3 residues past where the read stops, is filled in from the germline J gene. The chain joins TRBV7-6 to TRBJ1-4, with D possibly matching TRBD1 (6 bases). The CDR3 runs to 15 residues. Trimming shortened V by 5 bases and J by 2 bases, and 12 bases separated the two germline ends. The germline CDR1 and CDR2 sequences are SGHVS and FNYEAQ. Incomplete CDR3 DNA: TGTGCCAGCAGCCCTACAGGGATCACTAATGAAAAA. The encoded protein is CASSPTGITNEK. The full CDR3 protein reads CASSPTGITNEKLFF.

This clone was recorded many times. The CDR3 end is not reached by the read, which stops 3 residues before it; the germline J gene fills it in. The chain is built from TRBV7-2 and TRBJ2-3, with TRBD1 as a possible D gene (7 bases). Germline V gene sequence: CDR1 SGHTA, CDR2 FQGNSA. The CDR3 runs to 15 residues. The V end was cut by 5 bases, the J end by 6 bases, with 18 bases between. The CDR3 DNA, read in part, is TGTGCCAGCAGCCGTATCCCAGGGGGGACGGATACG. It is translated as CASSRIPGGTDT. The whole CDR3 region reads CASSRIPGGTDTQYF.

Partial CDR3 DNA: TGTGCCAGCAGCCCAAGGACAGTCTACGAG. Translated: CASSPRTVYE. The CDR3 reads in full as CASSPRTVYEQYF. The rearrangement links TRBV5-8 to TRBJ2-7; D is perhaps TRBD1 (6 bases). The missing CDR3 end, 3 residues past where the read stops, is filled in from the germline J gene. The CDR3 has 13 residues. V lost 4 bases and J lost 3, with 11 bases in between. The germline CDR1 and CDR2 sequences are SGHTS and YDEGEE.

This clone was seen repeatedly, ten times or more. The CDR3 extends 3 residues past the end of the read, so its final part is completed from the germline J gene. The genes are TRBV28 and TRBJ2-7; D is unresolved. Germline CDR1 reads MDHEN; CDR2 reads SYDVKM. The V end was cut by 2 bases, the J end by 6 bases, with 8 bases between. The CDR3 is made up of 12 amino acids. CDR3 sequence reads: CASSLRVSEQYF. The sequenced part of the CDR3 DNA is TGTGCCAGCAGTTTAAGGGTGAGCGAG.

This clone was found a few times. The read finishes 3 residues shy of the CDR3 end, and the germline J gene is used to complete it. The rearrangement links TRBV11-1 to TRBJ2-3; 7 bases are shared with TRBD1. V shed 0 bases, J shed 0 bases, and the junction held 0 bases outside the gene matches. This CDR3 is 15 amino acids long. Germline CDR1 SGHAT, CDR2 FQDESV (reference sequence). The covered CDR3 bases are TGTGCCAGCAGCTTAGCGACAGGGAGCACAGATACG. This codes for CASSLATGSTDT. The CDR3 reads in full as CASSLATGSTDTQYF.

Ten or more counts support this clone. The read comes to an end 3 residues before the CDR3 does, leaving the germline J gene to fill in the end. V gene TRBV20-1 combines with J gene TRBJ2-4; weak D call: TRBD1 (6 bases). The ends were cut back, 5 bases at V and 0 bases at J, with 20 bases in the middle. This CDR3 contains 17 residues. Germline V gene data show CDR1 as DFQATT and CDR2 as SNEGSKA (reference sequence). The chain's CDR3 is CSARDTTFTLAKNIQYF. The DNA read from the CDR3 is TGCAGTGCTCGGGACACGACGTTTACTCTAGCCAAAAACATT.

The sample holds many counts of this clone. Sequencing ends 3 residues short of the CDR3 end; the germline J gene provides the rest. The rearrangement links TRBV18 to TRBJ1-2, with 7 bases identical to TRBD1. Germline V gives CDR1 KGHSH, CDR2 LQKENI. The CDR3 is made up of 16 amino acids. V dropped 1 base and J dropped 6; count of bases not matched to a gene: 11. The CDR3 protein is CASSPLKQGRIDGYTF. The part of the CDR3 DNA that was read is TGTGCCAGCTCACCACTCAAACAGGGGCGAATCGATGGC.

Ten or more counts support this clone. Partial CDR3 DNA: TGTGCCAGCGCTGAGGTCAGCGGAGAGACC. The encoded protein is CASAEVSGET. The full CDR3 protein is CASAEVSGETQYF. The chain employs TRBV12-3 or TRBV12-4 and TRBJ2-5, with a tentative D call TRBD2 (5 bases). The sequence runs out 3 residues before the end of the CDR3; the remainder is reconstructed from the germline J gene. V lost 8 bases and J 4 bases, leaving 14 bases between the germline ends. The CDR3 totals 13 residues.

This clone has just a few counts. The read stops 3 residues short of the end of the CDR3; the missing end is completed from the germline J gene. V usage is TRBV25-1 and J usage is TRBJ2-5, with 8 nucleotides matching TRBD2. Germline CDR1 and CDR2: MGHDK and SYGVNS. V was clipped by 2 bases and J by 5 bases; unmatched bases: 7. The CDR3 loop spans 15 amino acids. The CDR3 DNA, read in part, is TGTGCCAGCAGTGAAATGCGGGGGGCCGGGGAGACC. Translation: CASSEMRGAGET. The entire CDR3 reads CASSEMRGAGETQYF.

At least ten counts were recorded for this clone. The read comes to an end 3 residues before the CDR3 does, leaving the germline J gene to fill in the end. The J gene is TRBJ1-1, the V gene TRBV18; 9 positions agree with TRBD1. V shed 1 base and J 2 bases; nucleotides not matched to a gene: 5. The CDR3 runs 16 residues. Germline CDR1 reads KGHSH; CDR2 reads LQKENI. The CDR3 DNA, read in part, is TGTGCCAGCTCACCACAGACAGGGGGGCCTAACACTGAA. Translating it yields CASSPQTGGPNTE. The whole CDR3 protein is CASSPQTGGPNTEAFF.